This is a list of T cell receptor beta chains from one sample in a study of T cell responses to AZD1222 COVID-19 vaccine. Profiling relied on immunoSEQ multiplex PCR, and the TCRdb table lists in-frame clones only, not all of them. The sample records about 140,000 clones, roughly 92% being singletons. The sample here was peripheral blood, taken on day 0 of AZD1222 vaccination. The receptors were sampled from an adult in good health. The CDR3 runs from the conserved cysteine through the conserved F or W. Each record gives: clone size, J gene, D gene, V gene, CDR3 DNA, CDR3 protein. A D gene is named only where the DNA matches it firmly. Clone size is shown for a subset of rows, as once, few, many or a class of expanded clone.

>.|TRBJ2-3|.|TRBV30
TGTGCCTGGAGTGGCGGAGTTGGGGCAGATACGCAGTATTTT
CAWSGGVGADTQYF
>once|TRBJ1-1|.|TRBV10-2
TGCGCCAGCAGTGCCCGCACGGAGGGAGCTTTCTTT
CASSARTEGAFF
>.|TRBJ1-1|.|TRBV19
TGTGCCAGTGGGAAGACAGTGAACACTGAAGCTTTCTTT
CASGKTVNTEAFF
>.|TRBJ1-1|.|TRBV12-3/TRBV12-4
TGTGCCAGCAGTACCGGGCTTTACACTGAAGCTTTCTTT
CASSTGLYTEAFF
>.|TRBJ1-6|TRBD1|TRBV7-9
TGTGCCAGCAACCCGGGACAGGGCTATAATTCACCCCTCCACTTT
CASNPGQGYNSPLHF
>.|TRBJ1-6|.|TRBV4-1
TGCGCCAGCAGCCAAGGTCTCAGGGCTGGTTCACCCCTCCACTTT
CASSQGLRAGSPLHF
>.|TRBJ1-6|.|TRBV6-6
TGTGCCAGCATCGGGGGACACAAGGGGAACCTTATGGCCCTCCACTTT
CASIGGHKGNLMALHF
>.|TRBJ2-7|TRBD1|TRBV7-9
TGTGCCAGCAGCTTAGTGGGACAGGGGTTGCGCGAGCAGTACTTC
CASSLVGQGLREQYF
>few|TRBJ1-6|.|TRBV27
TGTGCCAGCAGTTTATCGCCCGGGGCTCATAATTCACCCCTCCACTTT
CASSLSPGAHNSPLHF
>.|TRBJ2-7|TRBD2|TRBV4-2
TGTGCCAGCAGCCAAACCGGGACTAGCGGGAGGTACTCCTACGAGCAGTACTTC
CASSQTGTSGRYSYEQYF
>.|TRBJ2-2|.|TRBV7-3
TGTGCCAGCAGCCCTGCGCCCGGGGAGCTGTTTTTT
CASSPAPGELFF
>.|TRBJ2-7|TRBD2|TRBV27
TGTGCCAGCAGTCTTACGGAGGCGGGAGATAGGTACGAGCAGTACTTC
CASSLTEAGDRYEQYF
>.|TRBJ2-2|.|TRBV18
TGTGCCAGCTCACCGAAACTACCGAACACCGGGGAGCTGTTTTTT
CASSPKLPNTGELFF
>.|TRBJ1-2|.|TRBV25-1
TGTGCCAGCAGTGAGGGGACCAAAACAGACGGTGGCTACACCTTC
CASSEGTKTDGGYTF
>.|TRBJ1-2|TRBD1|TRBV7-2
TGTGCCAGCAGCTTAAAATCCTCCTGGACAGGGGGCTTCTATGGCTACACCTTC
CASSLKSSWTGGFYGYTF
>.|TRBJ2-7|.|TRBV7-6
TGTGCCAGCAGTCAAGCCAGGGGGGATAGCTCCTACGAGCAGTACTTC
CASSQARGDSSYEQYF
>.|TRBJ1-2|.|TRBV7-9
TGTGCCAGCAGCGATACCCCGAGGGCCTCCTATGGCTACACCTTC
CASSDTPRASYGYTF
>.|TRBJ1-3|TRBD1|TRBV7-9
TGTGCCAGCCAAAGGAGAAGGTCCGGACAGGGTCACTCTGGAAACACCATATATTTT
CASQRRRSGQGHSGNTIYF
>.|TRBJ2-5|TRBD2|TRBV5-1
TGCGCCAGCAGCCCTGGGATGGGAGGGGCCAACCAAGAGACCCAGTACTTC
CASSPGMGGANQETQYF
>.|TRBJ2-3|.|TRBV29-1
TGCAGCGTTCGGGACCGCACAGATACGCAGTATTTT
CSVRDRTDTQYF
>.|TRBJ1-1|TRBD1|TRBV19
TGTGCCAGTAGTCCTGGGACAGCGAACACTGAAGCTTTCTTT
CASSPGTANTEAFF
>once|TRBJ1-1|TRBD1|TRBV2
TGTGCCAGCAGTGACAACAGGGGTGACACTGAAGCTTTCTTT
CASSDNRGDTEAFF
>.|TRBJ1-1|.|TRBV19
TGTGCCAGTAGATCCAATTCCTTGGGACAAGGCGACACTGAAGCTTTCTTT
CASRSNSLGQGDTEAFF
>.|TRBJ1-3|.|TRBV5-1
TGCGCCAGCAGCCTGGGTGATAGGGCGCCTGGAAACACCATATATTTT
CASSLGDRAPGNTIYF
>.|TRBJ1-2|.|TRBV24-1
TGTGCCACCAGTGATTTGGAGGGGTTCGGGGACTATGGCTACACCTTC
CATSDLEGFGDYGYTF
>.|TRBJ2-7|TRBD2|TRBV5-1
TGCGCCAGCAGCTTGTCCGGGACTAGCGGTGGTGAGCAGTACTTC
CASSLSGTSGGEQYF
>.|TRBJ2-7|.|TRBV3-1/TRBV3-2
TGTGCCAGCAGCCAAGATACCCAGACGGCCTACGAGCAGTACTTC
CASSQDTQTAYEQYF
>.|TRBJ1-4|.|TRBV9
TGTGCCAGCAGCGTAGATGGACGACTCAATGAAAAACTGTTTTTT
CASSVDGRLNEKLFF
>.|TRBJ1-3|.|TRBV30
TGTGCCTGGGACAGACCTGGAAACACCATATATTTT
CAWDRPGNTIYF
>few|TRBJ1-2|.|TRBV28
TGTGCCAGCGGCAATCGCCCAGGGGAGTTCGACTATGGCTACACCTTC
CASGNRPGEFDYGYTF
>once|TRBJ2-1|.|TRBV6-2/TRBV6-3
TGTGCCAGCAGTCCACAAGCCAATGAGCAGTTCTTC
CASSPQANEQFF
>once|TRBJ1-2|.|TRBV9
TGTGCCAGCAGCCCACAGGGAGCCAACTATGGCTACACCTTC
CASSPQGANYGYTF
>.|TRBJ1-4|TRBD1|TRBV7-3
TGTGCCAGCAGCTCACAGGGGGTGAAGGGTGAAAAACTGTTTTTT
CASSSQGVKGEKLFF
>once|TRBJ1-2|.|TRBV5-5
TGTGCCAGCAGCTACAGTTCCGACTATGGCTACACCTTC
CASSYSSDYGYTF
>.|TRBJ2-3|.|TRBV5-4
TGTGCCAGCAGCTTGGATGGGGGGGGCCGGGATACGCAGTATTTT
CASSLDGGGRDTQYF
>.|TRBJ2-7|TRBD1|TRBV2
TGTGCCAGCAGTGGGACGGGACAGCCCTACGAGCAGTACTTC
CASSGTGQPYEQYF
>.|TRBJ1-1|.|TRBV10-2
TGCGCCAGCAGTGAGGACAGCAGGACTGAAGCTTTCTTT
CASSEDSRTEAFF
>.|TRBJ2-5|.|TRBV7-2
TGTGCCAGCAGCCCCTGGCGGGCGGGAGAGACCCAGTACTTC
CASSPWRAGETQYF
>.|TRBJ2-7|TRBD1|TRBV2
TGTGCCAGCAGATGGGCCGGGACAGGGGGCGGCGGGAGCGCCCTGGAGCAGTACTTC
CASRWAGTGGGGSALEQYF
>.|TRBJ2-7|TRBD1|TRBV5-1
TGCGCCAGCAGCTCCAACGCTGACAGGGACGAGCAGTACTTC
CASSSNADRDEQYF
>.|TRBJ2-7|TRBD1|TRBV10-3
TGTGCCATCAGTGAAAGGGCAACACAGGGGGAGCAGTACTTC
CAISERATQGEQYF
>.|TRBJ1-5|TRBD1|TRBV10-1
TGCGCCAGCAGTGAGCCCGATCCCTGGACAGGGGACAGGCGGCATAGCAATCAGCCCCAGCATTTT
CASSEPDPWTGDRRHSNQPQHF
>.|TRBJ1-4|.|TRBV7-9
TGTGCCAGCAGCTTTTTATCTAATGAAAAACTGTTTTTT
CASSFLSNEKLFF
>.|TRBJ1-3|.|TRBV12-3/TRBV12-4
TGTGCCAGCCAGAGTATGCCGGGAAACACCATATATTTT
CASQSMPGNTIYF
>.|TRBJ1-1|TRBD1|TRBV2
TGTGCCAGCACTCCGGACAGGTCAATCGAAGCTTTCTTT
CASTPDRSIEAFF
>.|TRBJ1-4|.|TRBV5-4
TGTGCCAGCAGCCCCCGGCAGGGAGAAAATGAAAAACTGTTTTTT
CASSPRQGENEKLFF